A selection of T cell receptor beta chains follows, all from one sample in a study of blood T cell repertoires in COVID-19. Only in-frame clones appear in the TCRdb table, and some are missing; sequencing was by immunoSEQ multiplex PCR. The sample shows hundreds of thousands of clones, 70% to 90% of them seen only once. The sequenced material came from PBMCs or T cells enriched from blood (not recorded which). Receptors were obtained from a woman aged 40-49 years who had recovered from COVID-19. Each CDR3 is given with its conserved first and last residue. The D gene is left open where the match is weak. Only part of the rows carry a size: once, few, many, or a class if the clone is expanded.

clone_size: -; v_call: TRBV2; j_call: TRBJ2-7; d_call: TRBD1; cdr3_nt: TGTGCCAGCAGTGAACTGAGGACAGGGACCTACGAGCAGTACTTC; cdr3_aa: CASSELRTGTYEQYF
clone_size: -; v_call: TRBV18; j_call: TRBJ2-5; d_call: -; cdr3_nt: TGTGCCAGCTCACCAAGTCGACAGGCGTACCAAGAGACCCAGTACTTC; cdr3_aa: CASSPSRQAYQETQYF
clone_size: -; v_call: TRBV24-1; j_call: TRBJ1-2; d_call: -; cdr3_nt: TGTGCCACCAGTGATTTTCCCAGGGCCTATGGCTACACCTTC; cdr3_aa: CATSDFPRAYGYTF
clone_size: -; v_call: TRBV5-1; j_call: TRBJ2-5; d_call: TRBD1; cdr3_nt: TGCGCCAGCAGCTCGGGACAGTTGGAGACCCAGTACTTC; cdr3_aa: CASSSGQLETQYF
clone_size: few; v_call: TRBV6-5; j_call: TRBJ1-2; d_call: TRBD1; cdr3_nt: TGTGCCAGCAGTCGGGGGACAGTAATTAACTATGGCTACACCTTC; cdr3_aa: CASSRGTVINYGYTF
clone_size: once; v_call: TRBV3-1/TRBV3-2; j_call: TRBJ1-2; d_call: -; cdr3_nt: TGTGCCAGCAGCCAGACTCGAAACTATGGCTACACCTTC; cdr3_aa: CASSQTRNYGYTF
clone_size: few; v_call: TRBV28; j_call: TRBJ1-2; d_call: -; cdr3_nt: TGTGCCAGCAGTTCAAATACAGGGATCTATGGCTACACCTTC; cdr3_aa: CASSSNTGIYGYTF
clone_size: -; v_call: TRBV5-1; j_call: TRBJ2-1; d_call: -; cdr3_nt: TGCGCCAGCAGCTTAAGAACAGACAATGAGCAGTTCTTC; cdr3_aa: CASSLRTDNEQFF
clone_size: -; v_call: TRBV7-9; j_call: TRBJ2-1; d_call: TRBD2; cdr3_nt: TGTGCCAGCAGTATACGGGAGGAAAAGCAGTTCTTC; cdr3_aa: CASSIREEKQFF
clone_size: -; v_call: TRBV28; j_call: TRBJ1-5; d_call: TRBD1; cdr3_nt: TGTGCCAGCCTGGAAGAGACAGGGATTCTCTCTTATAGCAATCAGCCCCAGCATTTT; cdr3_aa: CASLEETGILSYSNQPQHF
clone_size: -; v_call: TRBV19; j_call: TRBJ2-7; d_call: -; cdr3_nt: TGTGCCAGTAGTGCCCAAACGGACGAGCAGTACTTC; cdr3_aa: CASSAQTDEQYF
clone_size: -; v_call: TRBV18; j_call: TRBJ2-1; d_call: TRBD2; cdr3_nt: TGTGCCAGCCAACTAGCGGGAGGGACGAATGAGCAGTTCTTC; cdr3_aa: CASQLAGGTNEQFF
clone_size: -; v_call: TRBV19; j_call: TRBJ2-1; d_call: -; cdr3_nt: TGTGCCAGTAGTACGGGTCTAGTCGATGAGCAGTTCTTC; cdr3_aa: CASSTGLVDEQFF
clone_size: -; v_call: TRBV28; j_call: TRBJ2-5; d_call: -; cdr3_nt: TGTGCCAGCATAGGACAGAACCAAGAGACCCAGTACTTC; cdr3_aa: CASIGQNQETQYF
clone_size: -; v_call: TRBV6-2/TRBV6-3; j_call: TRBJ1-3; d_call: -; cdr3_nt: TGTGCCAGCAGTTACTCGCTCAGCTCTGGAAACACCATATATTTT; cdr3_aa: CASSYSLSSGNTIYF
clone_size: -; v_call: TRBV9; j_call: TRBJ2-2; d_call: TRBD2; cdr3_nt: TGTGCCAGCAGCGAACTAGCGGGAGGAAGCACCGGGGAGCTGTTTTTT; cdr3_aa: CASSELAGGSTGELFF
clone_size: -; v_call: TRBV28; j_call: TRBJ2-7; d_call: TRBD1; cdr3_nt: TGTGCCAGCAGTTTGTCCGCCGGGACAGGGGGCTCTTACGAGCAGTACTTC; cdr3_aa: CASSLSAGTGGSYEQYF
clone_size: -; v_call: TRBV28; j_call: TRBJ2-7; d_call: -; cdr3_nt: TGTGCCAGCAGCCCTCCCGGGGACACAGGCGAGCAGTACTTC; cdr3_aa: CASSPPGDTGEQYF
clone_size: -; v_call: TRBV28; j_call: TRBJ2-7; d_call: TRBD2; cdr3_nt: TGTGCCAGCAGTTTGGTAGCGGGAGGGCCACGAGGCCAGTACTTC; cdr3_aa: CASSLVAGGPRGQYF
clone_size: many; v_call: TRBV25-1; j_call: TRBJ1-1; d_call: TRBD1; cdr3_nt: TGTGCCAGCAGTGAGGGACAGGTTAGGACTGAAGCTTTCTTT; cdr3_aa: CASSEGQVRTEAFF
clone_size: -; v_call: TRBV7-8; j_call: TRBJ1-2; d_call: TRBD1; cdr3_nt: TGTGCCAGCAGCTCACAGGGGGCTAACTATGGCTACACCTTC; cdr3_aa: CASSSQGANYGYTF
clone_size: -; v_call: TRBV2; j_call: TRBJ1-6; d_call: TRBD1; cdr3_nt: TGTGCCAGCAGTAGACAGGGTAGATCCTATAATTCACCCCTCCACTTT; cdr3_aa: CASSRQGRSYNSPLHF
clone_size: -; v_call: TRBV9; j_call: TRBJ1-3; d_call: -; cdr3_nt: TGTGCCAGCAGCCCACTCCCGGGGGGGTCTGGAAACACCATATATTTT; cdr3_aa: CASSPLPGGSGNTIYF